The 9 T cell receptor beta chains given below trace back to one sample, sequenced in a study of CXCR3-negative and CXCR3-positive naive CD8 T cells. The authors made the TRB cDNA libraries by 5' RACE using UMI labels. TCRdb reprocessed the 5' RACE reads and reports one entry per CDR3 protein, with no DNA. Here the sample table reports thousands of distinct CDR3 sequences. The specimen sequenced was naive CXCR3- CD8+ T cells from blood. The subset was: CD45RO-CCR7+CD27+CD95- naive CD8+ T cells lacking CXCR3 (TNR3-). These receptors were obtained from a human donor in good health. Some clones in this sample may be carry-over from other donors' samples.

The CDR3 here is CASSQDGWDYGYTF. V usage is TRBV4-3 and J usage is TRBJ1-2. Germline-derived CDR1 and CDR2 are LGHNA and YSLEER. This CDR3 is built from 14 residues.

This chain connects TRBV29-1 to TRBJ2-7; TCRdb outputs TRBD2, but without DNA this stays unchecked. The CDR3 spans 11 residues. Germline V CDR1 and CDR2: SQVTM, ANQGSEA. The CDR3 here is CSVGGGAEQYF.

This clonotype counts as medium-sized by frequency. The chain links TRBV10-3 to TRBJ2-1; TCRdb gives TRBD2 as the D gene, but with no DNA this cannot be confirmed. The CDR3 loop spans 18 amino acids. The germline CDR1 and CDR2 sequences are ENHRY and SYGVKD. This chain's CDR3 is CAISERATGTSALNEQFF.

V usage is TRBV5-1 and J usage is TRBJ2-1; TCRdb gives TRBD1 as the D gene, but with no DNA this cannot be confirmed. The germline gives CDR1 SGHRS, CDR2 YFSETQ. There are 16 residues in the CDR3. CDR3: CASSLALVGVYNEQFF.

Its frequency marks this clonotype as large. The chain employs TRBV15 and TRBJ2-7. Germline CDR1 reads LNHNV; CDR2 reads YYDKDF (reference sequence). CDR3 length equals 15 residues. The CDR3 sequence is CATAQNSGEGHEQYF.

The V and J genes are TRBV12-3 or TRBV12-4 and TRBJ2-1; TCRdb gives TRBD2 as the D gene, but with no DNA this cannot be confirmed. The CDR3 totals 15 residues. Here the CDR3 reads CASSLHGGNYNEQFF.

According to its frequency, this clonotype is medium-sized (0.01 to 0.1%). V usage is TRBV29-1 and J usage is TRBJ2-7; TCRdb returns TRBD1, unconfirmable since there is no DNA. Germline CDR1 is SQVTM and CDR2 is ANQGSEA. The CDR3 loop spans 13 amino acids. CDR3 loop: CSVVQGGSYEQYF.

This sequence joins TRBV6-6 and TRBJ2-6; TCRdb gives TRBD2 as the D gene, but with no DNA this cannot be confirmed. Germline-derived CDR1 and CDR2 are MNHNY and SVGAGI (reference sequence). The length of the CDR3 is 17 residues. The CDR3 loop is CASSPGLAGAGANVLTF.

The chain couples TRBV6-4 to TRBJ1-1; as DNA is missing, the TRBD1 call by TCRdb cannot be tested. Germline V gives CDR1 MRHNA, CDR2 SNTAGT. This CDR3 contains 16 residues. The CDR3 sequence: CASSDTPGRMNTEAFF.